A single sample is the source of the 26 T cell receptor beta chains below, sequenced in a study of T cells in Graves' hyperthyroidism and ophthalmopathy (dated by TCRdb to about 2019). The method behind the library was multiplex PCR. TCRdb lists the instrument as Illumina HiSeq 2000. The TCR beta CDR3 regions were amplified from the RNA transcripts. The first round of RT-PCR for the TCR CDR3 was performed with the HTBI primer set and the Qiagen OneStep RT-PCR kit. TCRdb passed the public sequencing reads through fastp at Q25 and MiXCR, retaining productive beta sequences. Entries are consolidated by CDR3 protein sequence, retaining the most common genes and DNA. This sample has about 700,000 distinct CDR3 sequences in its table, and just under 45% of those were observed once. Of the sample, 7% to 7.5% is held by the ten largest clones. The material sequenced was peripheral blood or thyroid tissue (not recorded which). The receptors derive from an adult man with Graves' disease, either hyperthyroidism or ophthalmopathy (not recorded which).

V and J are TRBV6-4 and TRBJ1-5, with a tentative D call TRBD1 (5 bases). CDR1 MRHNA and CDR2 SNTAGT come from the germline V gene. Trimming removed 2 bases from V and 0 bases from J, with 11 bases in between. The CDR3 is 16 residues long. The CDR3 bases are TGTGCCAGCAGTGACCCGGGACGTAATAGCAATCAGCCCCAGCATTTT. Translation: CASSDPGRNSNQPQHF.

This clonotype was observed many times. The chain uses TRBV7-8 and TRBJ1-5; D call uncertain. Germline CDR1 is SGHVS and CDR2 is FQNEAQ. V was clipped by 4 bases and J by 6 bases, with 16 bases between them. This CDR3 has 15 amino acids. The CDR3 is CASSYYADGTQPQHF. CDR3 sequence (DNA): TGTGCCAGCAGCTATTACGCTGACGGAACTCAGCCCCAGCATTTT. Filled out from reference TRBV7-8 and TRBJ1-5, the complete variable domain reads GAGVSQSPRYKVAKRGQDVALRCDPISGHVSLFWYQQALGQGPEFLTYFQNEAQLDKSGLPSDRFFAERPEGSVSTLKIQRTQQEDSAVYLCASSYYADGTQPQHFGDGTRLSIL.

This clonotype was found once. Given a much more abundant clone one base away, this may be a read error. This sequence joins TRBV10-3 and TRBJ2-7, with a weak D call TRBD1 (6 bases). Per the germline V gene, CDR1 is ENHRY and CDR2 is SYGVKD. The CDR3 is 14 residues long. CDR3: CASSPGHTTYEQYF. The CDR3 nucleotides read TGTGCCAGCAGTCCGGGACACACTACCTACGAGCAGTACTTC.

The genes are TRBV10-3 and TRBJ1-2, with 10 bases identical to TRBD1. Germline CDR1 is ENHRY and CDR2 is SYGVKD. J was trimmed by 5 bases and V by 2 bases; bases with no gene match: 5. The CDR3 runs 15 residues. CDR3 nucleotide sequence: TGTGCCATCAGTGAGCCGGGACAGGGGCTATATGGCTACACCTTC. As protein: CAISEPGQGLYGYTF.

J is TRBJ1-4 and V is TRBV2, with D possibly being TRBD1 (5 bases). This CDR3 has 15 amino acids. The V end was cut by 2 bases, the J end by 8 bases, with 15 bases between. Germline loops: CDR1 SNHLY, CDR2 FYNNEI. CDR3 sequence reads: CASSELGDDEEKLFF. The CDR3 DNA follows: TGTGCCAGCAGTGAACTCGGGGACGATGAGGAAAAACTGTTTTTT.

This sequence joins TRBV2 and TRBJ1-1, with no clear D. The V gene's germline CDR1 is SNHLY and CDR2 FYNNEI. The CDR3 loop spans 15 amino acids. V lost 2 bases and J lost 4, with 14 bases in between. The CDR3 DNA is TGTGCCAGCAGTGAACGTTTTTCGGGGAGCACTGAAGCTTTCTTT. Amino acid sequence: CASSERFSGSTEAFF.

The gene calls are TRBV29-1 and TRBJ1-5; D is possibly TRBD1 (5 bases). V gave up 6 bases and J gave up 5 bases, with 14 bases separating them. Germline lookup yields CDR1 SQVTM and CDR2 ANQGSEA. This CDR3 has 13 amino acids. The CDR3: CSVRDGTDQPQHF. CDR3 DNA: TGCAGCGTCCGGGACGGGACCGATCAGCCCCAGCATTTT.

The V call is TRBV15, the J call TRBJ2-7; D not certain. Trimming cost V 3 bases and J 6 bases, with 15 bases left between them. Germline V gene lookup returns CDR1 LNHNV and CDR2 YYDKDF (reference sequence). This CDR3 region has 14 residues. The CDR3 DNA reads TGTGCCACCAGCAGCTTAAGGGAATCGGGCGAGCAGTACTTC. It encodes CATSSLRESGEQYF. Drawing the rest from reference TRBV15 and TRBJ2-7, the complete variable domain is DAMVIQNPRYQVTQFGKPVTLSCSQTLNHNVMYWYQQKSSQAPKLLFHYYDKDFNNEADTPDNFQSRRPNTSFCFLDIRSPGLGDTAMYLCATSSLRESGEQYFGPGTRLTVT.

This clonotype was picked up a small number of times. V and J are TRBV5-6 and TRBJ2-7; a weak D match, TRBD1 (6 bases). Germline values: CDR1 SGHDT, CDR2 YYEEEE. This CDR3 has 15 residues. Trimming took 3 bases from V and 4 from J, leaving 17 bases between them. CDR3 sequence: CASSYTGSIGYEQYF. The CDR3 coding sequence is TGTGCCAGCAGCTATACAGGGTCGATCGGATACGAGCAGTACTTC.

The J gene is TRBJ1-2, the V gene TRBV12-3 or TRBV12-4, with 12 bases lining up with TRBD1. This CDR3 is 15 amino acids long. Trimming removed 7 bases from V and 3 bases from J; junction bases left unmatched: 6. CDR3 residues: CASKTGTGGDYGYTF. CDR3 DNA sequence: TGTGCCAGCAAGACGGGGACAGGGGGCGACTATGGCTACACCTTC.

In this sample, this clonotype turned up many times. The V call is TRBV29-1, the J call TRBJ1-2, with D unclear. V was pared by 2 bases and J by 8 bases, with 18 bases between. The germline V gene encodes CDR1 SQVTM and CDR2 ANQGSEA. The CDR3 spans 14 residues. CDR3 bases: TGCAGCGTTGAATCACGTAATCTGGGTGCGGGCTACACCTTC. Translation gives CSVESRNLGAGYTF.

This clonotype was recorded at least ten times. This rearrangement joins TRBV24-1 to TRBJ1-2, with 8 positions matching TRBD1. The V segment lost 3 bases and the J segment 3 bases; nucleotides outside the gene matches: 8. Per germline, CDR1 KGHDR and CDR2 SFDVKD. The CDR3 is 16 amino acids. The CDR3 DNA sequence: TGTGCCACCAGTGATACCCGGACAGGGCCCCACTATGGCTACACCTTC. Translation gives CATSDTRTGPHYGYTF.

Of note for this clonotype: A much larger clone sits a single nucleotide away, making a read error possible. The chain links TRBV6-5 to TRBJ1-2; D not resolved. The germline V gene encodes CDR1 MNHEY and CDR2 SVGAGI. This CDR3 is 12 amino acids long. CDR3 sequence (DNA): TGTGCCAGCAGATCCGGGCAATATGACTACACCTTC. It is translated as CASRSGQYDYTF.

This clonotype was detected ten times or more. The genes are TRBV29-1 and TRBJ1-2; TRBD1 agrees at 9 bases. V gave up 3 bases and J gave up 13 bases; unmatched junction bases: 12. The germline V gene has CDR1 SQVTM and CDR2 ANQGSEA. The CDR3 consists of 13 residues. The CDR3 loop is CSVESGQGQVGTF. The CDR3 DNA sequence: TGCAGCGTTGAGTCGGGACAGGGACAGGTCGGCACCTTC.

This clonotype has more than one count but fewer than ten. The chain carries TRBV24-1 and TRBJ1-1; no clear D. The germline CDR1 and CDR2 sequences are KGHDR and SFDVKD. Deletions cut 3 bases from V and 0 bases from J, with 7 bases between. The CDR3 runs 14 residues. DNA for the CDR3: TGTGCCACCAGTGATGGAGTATTGAACACTGAAGCTTTCTTT. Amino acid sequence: CATSDGVLNTEAFF.

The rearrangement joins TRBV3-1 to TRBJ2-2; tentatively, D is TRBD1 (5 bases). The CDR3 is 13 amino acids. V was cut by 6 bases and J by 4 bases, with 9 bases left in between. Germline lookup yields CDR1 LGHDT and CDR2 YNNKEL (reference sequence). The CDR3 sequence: CASRRQGTGELFF. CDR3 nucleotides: TGTGCCAGCAGACGGCAGGGCACCGGGGAGCTGTTTTTT.

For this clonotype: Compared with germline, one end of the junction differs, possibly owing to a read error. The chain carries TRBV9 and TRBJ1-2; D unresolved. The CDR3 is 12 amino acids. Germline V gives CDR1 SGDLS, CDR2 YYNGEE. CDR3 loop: CASSQDAIGCTF. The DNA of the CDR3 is TGTGCCAGCAGCCAAGACGCGATTGGCTGCACCTTC.

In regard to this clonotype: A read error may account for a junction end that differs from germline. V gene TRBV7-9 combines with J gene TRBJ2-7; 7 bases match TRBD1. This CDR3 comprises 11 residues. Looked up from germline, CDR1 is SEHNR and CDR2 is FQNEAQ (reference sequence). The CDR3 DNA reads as TGTGCCAGCAGTGGACAGGCGCTTGGGGTCTTC. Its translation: CASSGQALGVF.

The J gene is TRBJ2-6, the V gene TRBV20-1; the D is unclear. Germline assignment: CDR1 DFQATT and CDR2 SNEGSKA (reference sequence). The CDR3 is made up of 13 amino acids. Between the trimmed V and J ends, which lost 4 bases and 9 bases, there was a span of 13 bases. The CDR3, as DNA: TGCAGTGCTACCGTCATTTGGGACAACGTCCTGACTTTC. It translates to CSATVIWDNVLTF.

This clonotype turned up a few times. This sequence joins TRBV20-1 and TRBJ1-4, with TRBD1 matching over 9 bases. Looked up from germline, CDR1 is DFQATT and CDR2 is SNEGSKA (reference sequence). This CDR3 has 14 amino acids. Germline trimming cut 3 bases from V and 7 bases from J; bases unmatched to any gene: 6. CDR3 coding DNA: TGCAGTGCTAGGATGGGACAGGGAGGTGAAAAACTGTTTTTT. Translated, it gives CSARMGQGGEKLFF.

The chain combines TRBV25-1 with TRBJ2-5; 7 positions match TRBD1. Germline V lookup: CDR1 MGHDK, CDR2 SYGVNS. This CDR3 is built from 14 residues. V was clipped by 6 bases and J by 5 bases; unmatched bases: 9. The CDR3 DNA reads TGTGCCAGCAGCTCGACTCGACAGGGCGAGACCCAGTACTTC. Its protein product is CASSSTRQGETQYF.

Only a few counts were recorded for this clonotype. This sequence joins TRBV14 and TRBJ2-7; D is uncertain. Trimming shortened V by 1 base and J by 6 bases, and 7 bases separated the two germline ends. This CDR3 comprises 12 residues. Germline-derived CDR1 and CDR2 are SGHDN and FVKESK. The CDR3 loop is CASSQVKGEQYF. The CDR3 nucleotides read TGTGCCAGCAGCCAAGTGAAGGGCGAGCAGTACTTC.

DNA of the CDR3: TGTGCCAGCAGCCAAGGGGGCAGGGACGCAACTAATGAAAAACTGTTTTTT. As protein: CASSQGGRDATNEKLFF. The chain couples TRBV7-3 to TRBJ1-4, with TRBD1 matching over 7 bases. V was pared by 5 bases and J by 0 bases, with 9 bases of the junction left unmatched. The length of the CDR3 is 17 residues. Germline V gene lookup returns CDR1 SGHTA and CDR2 FQGTGA.

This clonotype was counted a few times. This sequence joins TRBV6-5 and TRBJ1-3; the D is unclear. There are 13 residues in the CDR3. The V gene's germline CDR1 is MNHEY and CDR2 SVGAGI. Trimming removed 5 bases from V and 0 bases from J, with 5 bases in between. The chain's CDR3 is CASSGHSGNTIYF. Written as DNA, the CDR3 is TGTGCCAGCAGTGGGCACTCTGGAAACACCATATATTTT.

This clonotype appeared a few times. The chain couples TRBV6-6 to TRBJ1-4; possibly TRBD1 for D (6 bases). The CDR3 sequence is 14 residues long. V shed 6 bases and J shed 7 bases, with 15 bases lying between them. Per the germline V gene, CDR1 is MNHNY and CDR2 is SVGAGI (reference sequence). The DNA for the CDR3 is TGTGCCAGCAGACCGACAGGCGTAGGTGAAAAACTGTTTTTT. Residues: CASRPTGVGEKLFF.

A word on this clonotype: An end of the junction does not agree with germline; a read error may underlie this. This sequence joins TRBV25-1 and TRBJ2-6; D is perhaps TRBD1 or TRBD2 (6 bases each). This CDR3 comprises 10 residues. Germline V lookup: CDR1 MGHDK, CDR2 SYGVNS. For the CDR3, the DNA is TGTGCCAGCAGTGAATGGGGGGCAGCTTTC. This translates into CASSEWGAAF.